A selection of T cell receptor beta chains follows, all from one sample in a study of response to subunit inactivated influenza vaccine. TCRdb passed the RT-PCR reads through MiXCR, listing each CDR3 protein once. The sample holds over 650,000 distinct CDR3 sequences; approximately 18% are singletons and the top ten take around 9.9%. Sequencing was performed on PBMCs from blood, taken around 5 days after vaccination. Receptor source: a man aged 50-59 years who received an inactivated influenza vaccine. The CDR3 runs from the conserved cysteine through the conserved F or W. Fields, in order: J gene, clone size, V gene, D gene, CDR3 DNA, CDR3 protein. D genes are given only for firm matches. The size field is filled for only some rows; it gives once, few, many or a size class.

TRBJ1-6	NA	TRBV18	TRBD1	TGTGCCAGCTCGCCAATGACAGGGGCTAATTCACCCCTCCACTTT	CASSPMTGANSPLHF
TRBJ2-1	few	TRBV12-3/TRBV12-4	NA	TGTGCCAGCAGTGGGGGGGGCGGGGCGAGCTACAATGAGCAGTTCTTC	CASSGGGGASYNEQFF
TRBJ2-7	NA	TRBV5-5	NA	TGTGCCAGCAGCTTGGCTCAGGGAACGGGCTACGAGCAGTACTTC	CASSLAQGTGYEQYF
TRBJ1-4	few	TRBV7-9	NA	TGTGCCAGCAGCTTAGGCCTAGGGGGGGCACTGTTTTTT	CASSLGLGGALFF
TRBJ2-7	NA	TRBV6-1	NA	TGTGCCAGCGCGAACCGGAACGAGCAGTACTTC	CASANRNEQYF
TRBJ2-7	few	TRBV3-1	NA	TGTGCCAGCAGCCAAGGCGAGACCGTAACCTACGAGCAGTACTTC	CASSQGETVTYEQYF
TRBJ2-3	NA	TRBV18	TRBD1	TGTGCCAGCTCACCAACAGGCTTACAGGGGAACCCTTGGACAGATACGCAGTATTTT	CASSPTGLQGNPWTDTQYF
TRBJ1-5	few	TRBV7-2	TRBD1	TGTGCCAGCAGCCAGGGACAGGACAGCAATCAGCCCCAGCATTTT	CASSQGQDSNQPQHF
TRBJ2-7	NA	TRBV7-2	TRBD1	TGTGCCAGCAGCTTTTACAGGGGGCAATACGAGCAGTACTTC	CASSFYRGQYEQYF
TRBJ1-2	few	TRBV12-3/TRBV12-4	NA	TGTGCCAGCAGTTTGCCCGGGGTCTATGGCTACACCTTC	CASSLPGVYGYTF
TRBJ2-3	NA	TRBV10-3	TRBD2	TGTGCCATCAGTGAGCCCCCCGCGCTACTAGCGGGGGTAAGCACAGATACGCAGTATTTT	CAISEPPALLAGVSTDTQYF
TRBJ2-5	NA	TRBV7-9	TRBD2	TGTGCCAGCAGCCCCCGCGGGGGGAGGCTTTTGGAGACCCAGTACTTC	CASSPRGGRLLETQYF
TRBJ2-1	NA	TRBV7-6	NA	TGTGCCAGCAGCGGTCATATCAATGAGCAGTTCTTC	CASSGHINEQFF
TRBJ2-1	NA	TRBV25-1	NA	TGTGCCAGCAGTGAAGTGTCAGAGCCTCGTGAGCAGTTCTTC	CASSEVSEPREQFF
TRBJ1-3	few	TRBV6-5	NA	TGTGCCAGCAGTTATGTGCGAGGAAACACCATATATTTT	CASSYVRGNTIYF
TRBJ2-7	NA	TRBV7-9	TRBD2	TGTGCCAGCAGCCCTAGCGGGAACCCCTACGAGCAGTACTTC	CASSPSGNPYEQYF
TRBJ2-1	few	TRBV20-1	NA	TGCAGTGCGAATACTAGAGCAGTAAGGGAGCAGTTCTTC	CSANTRAVREQFF
TRBJ2-7	few	TRBV20-1	NA	TGCAGTGCTAGAGATTGGGGCGGGTACGAGCAGTACTTC	CSARDWGGYEQYF
TRBJ2-1	NA	TRBV7-9	NA	TGTGCCAGCAGCTTAGGAGCGGGACACTACAATGAGCAGTTCTTC	CASSLGAGHYNEQFF
TRBJ2-1	NA	TRBV29-1	NA	TGCAGCGTTGATAGTACGGCAACCTACAATGAGCAGTTCTTC	CSVDSTATYNEQFF
TRBJ2-5	NA	TRBV10-3	TRBD1	TGTGCCATCAGCGGGACAGGGGGTGAGACCCAGTACTTC	CAISGTGGETQYF
TRBJ2-1	few	TRBV6-5	NA	TGTGCCAGCAGTTACTCGAAAATACCGGGGAGTCTCTACAATGAGCAGTTCTTC	CASSYSKIPGSLYNEQFF
TRBJ2-7	NA	TRBV11-2	NA	TGTGCCAGCAGCGCAGCTTTGATACCCTACGAGCAGTACTTC	CASSAALIPYEQYF
TRBJ2-3	few	TRBV30	NA	TGTGCCTGGGGAGAGGCCCTTAGCACAGATACGCAGTATTTT	CAWGEALSTDTQYF
TRBJ2-6	few	TRBV7-3	NA	TGTGCCAGCAGCTTACTGGGAGTTGGGGCCAACGTCCTGACTTTC	CASSLLGVGANVLTF
TRBJ1-3	NA	TRBV7-9	NA	TGTGCCAGCAGCCCGGTCGCCTCTGGAAACACCATATATTTT	CASSPVASGNTIYF
TRBJ1-5	once	TRBV28	NA	TGTGCCAGCAGTTTATTTAAAAGGGGCAGGGGATCCAATCAGCCCCAGCATTTT	CASSLFKRGRGSNQPQHF
TRBJ2-3	once	TRBV28	TRBD1	TGTGCCAGCAGTGGCCCGGGACAGGGGGCAGATACGCAGTATTTT	CASSGPGQGADTQYF
TRBJ2-1	few	TRBV10-3	TRBD2	TGTGCCAATCAGGAAGCGGGGACGAATGAGCAGTTCTTC	CANQEAGTNEQFF
TRBJ1-5	NA	TRBV15	TRBD1	TGTGCCACCAGCAGGACAGGGGAATTTCAGCCCCAGCATTTT	CATSRTGEFQPQHF
TRBJ2-6	few	TRBV6-5	TRBD2	TGTGCCAGCAGTTACGGGACTAGACTTCGGCATTCTGGGGCCAACGTCCTGACTTTC	CASSYGTRLRHSGANVLTF